This T cell receptor (beta chain) was recovered during a study of T cell responses to AZD1222 COVID-19 vaccine. General study findings and limits: Repertoires in all cases were sampled only once the peak T cell response had passed. Nearly half of spike-specific TCRs reportedly target unmutated variant regions.

TCRdb's copy holds only in-frame clones and misses some; the assay was immunoSEQ multiplex PCR. In the table there are approximately 130,000 clones, roughly 93% of which are singletons. As regards this clone: Its specificity is unknown.

V was trimmed by 3 bases and J by 11 bases, leaving 14 bases between them. The CDR3 totals 14 residues. Germline V lookup: CDR1 MNHNS, CDR2 SASEGT. The chain links TRBV6-1 to TRBJ1-6; D is unclear. The clonotype was recovered from an adult in good health. The sample was peripheral blood, taken on day 0 of AZD1222 vaccination. As DNA, the CDR3 is TGTGCCAGCAGTGATTTCCCCCAGGAGGCACCCCTCCACTTT. Protein sequence: CASSDFPQEAPLHF.